Below are 3 T cell receptor beta chains sequenced from a single sample in a study of beta chain features in type 1 diabetes. Study-wide findings and caveats: Type 1 diabetes patients showed a moderate but significant shortening of TCRB CDR3s in all four CD4+ subsets.

Expressed TCRB transcripts were sequenced, since all the RNA that had been isolated was reverse transcribed. Some clones are missing from TCRdb's copy, which holds only in-frame ones; the method was immunoSEQ multiplex PCR. The sample holds under 300,000 clones, approximately 15% seen once. The antigens these receptors bind are not known. Sequencing input: naive CD4+ T cells from blood. The source is a man younger than 40 with type 1 diabetes.

This clone was recorded a few times. V and J are TRBV11-2 and TRBJ1-6; the match to TRBD1 covers 7 bases. The CDR3 length is 16 residues. The trim removed 2 bases at V and 7 bases at J, leaving 8 bases unmatched. Germline V gene data show CDR1 as SGHAT and CDR2 as FQNNGV. Written as DNA, the CDR3 is TGTGCCAGCAGCTTAATTGGGACAGACATAAATTCACCCCTCCACTTT. Its protein is CASSLIGTDINSPLHF.

The rearrangement joins TRBV5-1 to TRBJ2-1; 10 bases fit TRBD2. Germline CDR1 and CDR2: SGHRS and YFSETQ. There are 16 residues in the CDR3. J gave up 1 base and V 4 bases, and 5 bases lay outside the gene matches. The CDR3 is CASSPSGGASYNEQFF. The DNA of the CDR3 is TGCGCCAGCAGCCCCAGCGGGGGGGCGTCCTACAATGAGCAGTTCTTC.

Comment on this clone: Other nucleotide sequences from this sample produce the same CDR3. This chain connects TRBV5-1 to TRBJ2-3; 11 bases map to TRBD2. The CDR3 loop spans 15 amino acids. V trimming: 3 bases; J trimming: 1 base; junction bases outside the gene matches: 1. CDR1 and CDR2 from the germline V gene are SGHRS and YFSETQ. For the CDR3, the DNA is TGCGCCAGCAGCTCGGGACTAGCGGGCACAGATACGCAGTATTTT. This sequence encodes CASSSGLAGTDTQYF. Based on the CDR3 plus reference TRBV5-1 and TRBJ2-3, the full variable domain is KAGVTQTPRYLIKTRGQQVTLSCSPISGHRSVSWYQQTPGQGLQFLFEYFSETQRNKGNFPGRFSGRQFSNSRSEMNVSTLELGDSALYLCASSSGLAGTDTQYFGPGTRLTVL.